This T cell receptor beta chain is drawn from a study of CD8 T cell repertoires and HIV-1 epitope variants. In the study overall: Each of Twenty-five Gag and Nef epitope peptides stimulated a separate culture.

Study-wide results and caveats: About 10 antigen-specific TCR beta clonotypes were found; about 6 seemed cross-reactive to variants. The TAALDMSHF plasma variant had no responses, unlike KF9 (about five clonotypes) and HW9 (one).

Clones were sequenced by immunoSEQ multiplex PCR, and TCRdb holds only the in-frame ones, with some missing. The sample carries about 95,000 clones, over 70% recorded once. Trimming took 4 bases from V and 5 from J; bases not matched to a gene: 11. Germline values: CDR1 SGHNT, CDR2 YYREEE (reference sequence). This CDR3 spans 15 amino acids. Remarks on this clone: No antigen is known for it.

The receptor was isolated from a male donor with HIV. The chain is built from TRBV5-4 and TRBJ2-7; 8 nucleotides line up with TRBD2. The material sequenced was uncultured baseline CD8+ T cells from peripheral blood mononuclear cells (PBMCs). DNA for the CDR3: TGTGCCAGCAGCCCCCGGGGGGGTCTTACAGACGAGCAGTACTTC. Its protein is CASSPRGGLTDEQYF.